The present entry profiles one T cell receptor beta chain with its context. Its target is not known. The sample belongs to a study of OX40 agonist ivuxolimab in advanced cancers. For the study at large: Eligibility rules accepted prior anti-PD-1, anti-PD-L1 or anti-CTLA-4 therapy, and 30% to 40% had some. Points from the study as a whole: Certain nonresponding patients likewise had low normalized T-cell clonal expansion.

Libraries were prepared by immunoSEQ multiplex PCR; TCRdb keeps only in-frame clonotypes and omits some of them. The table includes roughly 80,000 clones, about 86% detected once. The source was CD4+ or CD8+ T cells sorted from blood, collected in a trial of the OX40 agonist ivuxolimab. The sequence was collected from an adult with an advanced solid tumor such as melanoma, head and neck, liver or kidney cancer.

The CDR3 region has the DNA TGTGCCAGCAAGCCAGGGGCTAATCAGCCCCAGCATTTT. This sequence encodes CASKPGANQPQHF. The chain carries TRBV2 and TRBJ1-5; a weak D match, TRBD1 (6 bases). Looked up from germline, CDR1 is SNHLY and CDR2 is FYNNEI. This CDR3 region has 13 residues. With 7 bases removed from V and 4 bases from J, the gap between germline ends came to 11 bases.